The clone carrying this T cell receptor beta chain was counted only a few times. What it recognizes is unknown. MiXCR, applied by TCRdb to the 5' RACE reads, yields one record per CDR3 protein. The profile covers about 810,000 distinct CDR3 sequences, with roughly an eighth appearing a single time and roughly 1.6% taken by the ten largest. This sample is part of a study of identical twins. The CDR3 is made up of 13 amino acids. The V gene's germline CDR1 is LNHNV and CDR2 YYDKDF (reference sequence). V was pared by 3 bases and J by 9 bases, with 12 bases between. Notes on the study in general: Weaker excess sharing between twins was seen in beta out-of-frame sequences.

The same data also contributed to another study, on yellow fever vaccine responses in identical twins.

The sample consisted of PBMCs. The sequence derives from a woman aged 18-29 years in good health. The chain couples TRBV15 to TRBJ2-1, with D hard to call. The DNA of the CDR3 is TGTGCCACCAGCAGGGTTGGTATCGGTGAGCAGTTCTTC. The encoded protein is CATSRVGIGEQFF.